These 17 T cell receptor beta chains share one sample of origin, sequenced in a study of graft-versus-host responses after intestinal transplantation. Sequencing was performed with immunoSEQ multiplex PCR; in TCRdb, only in-frame clones are kept and a portion is missing. Of some 14,000 clones detected, around 87% appear once; the ten largest clones hold over 6.5%. The sample consisted of bone marrow, taken roughly 4 months after intestinal transplantation. All receptors derive from a human patient who received an intestinal transplant, so some T cells may come from the graft donor.

The J gene is TRBJ1-4, the V gene TRBV28; 7 bases match TRBD1. The CDR3 runs 16 residues. The V and J ends lost 3 bases and 5 bases, in that order; junction bases with no gene match: 9. The germline gives CDR1 MDHEN, CDR2 SYDVKM. CDR3 DNA sequence: TGTGCCAGCAGTTTTAGAGGGGGCGAGTTAAATGAAAAACTGTTTTTT. Translating it yields CASSFRGGELNEKLFF.

The rearrangement links TRBV6-5 to TRBJ2-7; D is unclear. CDR3 size: 12 residues. Between the trimmed V and J ends, which lost 2 bases and 6 bases, there was a span of 8 bases. Germline V gene data show CDR1 as MNHEY and CDR2 as SVGAGI. CDR3 sequence (DNA): TGTGCCAGCAGTTACCGTGGTATCGAGCAGTACTTC. Translation gives CASSYRGIEQYF.

This CDR3 reads CASSLSPGTEETQYF. The CDR3 DNA reads as TGTGCCAGCAGTTTATCGCCGGGCACGGAGGAGACCCAGTACTTC. The chain couples TRBV28 to TRBJ2-5; no clear D. This CDR3 has 15 residues. Trimming left V 1 base short and J 5 bases short, with 14 bases between. Germline values: CDR1 MDHEN, CDR2 SYDVKM.

This clone is labeled large. The chain uses TRBV6-5 and TRBJ2-7; TRBD1 is a possible D gene (6 bases). Germline values: CDR1 MNHEY, CDR2 SVGAGI. The ends were cut back, 0 bases at V and 3 bases at J, with 6 bases in the middle. The CDR3 has 13 residues. The CDR3 reads CASSYSTGYEQYF. The CDR3, as DNA: TGTGCCAGCAGTTACTCGACAGGCTACGAGCAGTACTTC.

CDR3 in amino acids: CASSFPGLAGGQGTGELFF. The CDR3 bases are TGTGCCAGCAGTTTTCCGGGACTAGCGGGAGGGCAGGGCACCGGGGAGCTGTTTTTT. The chain joins TRBV27 to TRBJ2-2; 16 bases are shared with TRBD2. The junction had 8 bases not matched to a gene; V was cut back by 3 bases and J by 4 bases. This CDR3 has 19 amino acids. In germline, CDR1 is MNHEY, CDR2 SMNVEV (reference sequence).

The chain uses TRBV18 and TRBJ2-1; perhaps TRBD2 as D (6 bases). CDR1 and CDR2 (germline): KGHSH, LQKENI. The CDR3 loop spans 15 amino acids. The V and J ends lost 0 bases and 3 bases respectively, with 9 bases between them. Here the CDR3 reads CASSPPGGVYNEQFF. CDR3 bases: TGTGCCAGCTCACCACCGGGGGGAGTCTACAATGAGCAGTTCTTC.

The chain links TRBV7-3 to TRBJ1-5; D remains ambiguous. V lost 2 bases and J lost 0, with 2 bases in between. Germline values: CDR1 SGHTA, CDR2 FQGTGA. This CDR3 has 13 amino acids. The CDR3 DNA follows: TGTGCCAGCAGCTTAGATAGCAATCAGCCCCAGCATTTT. It yields the protein CASSLDSNQPQHF.

This clone was observed a few times. This chain uses TRBV28 with TRBJ1-2; no definite D call. Germline assignment: CDR1 MDHEN and CDR2 SYDVKM. This CDR3 is built from 13 residues. V was cut by 2 bases and J by 5 bases, with 9 bases left in between. The CDR3 loop reads CASSLTQLYGYTF. DNA for the CDR3: TGTGCCAGCAGTTTAACTCAGTTATATGGCTACACCTTC.

The V and J genes are TRBV20-1 and TRBJ2-5; D gene unclear. V lost 3 bases to trimming and J lost 4 bases, with 6 bases between them. The CDR3 is made up of 11 amino acids. Germline CDR1 and CDR2: DFQATT and SNEGSKA (reference sequence). The CDR3 loop is CSARKGETQYF. For the CDR3, the DNA is TGCAGTGCTAGGAAGGGAGAGACCCAGTACTTC.

The gene calls are TRBV20-1 and TRBJ2-5; no definite D call. Germline V gene data show CDR1 as DFQATT and CDR2 as SNEGSKA (reference sequence). CDR3 size: 11 residues. Trimming took 6 bases from V and 5 from J, leaving 10 bases between them. CDR3: CSATKLETQYF. The CDR3 bases are TGCAGTGCCACCAAATTGGAGACCCAGTACTTC.

J is TRBJ1-1 and V is TRBV5-6; D is perhaps TRBD1 (5 bases). V was pared by 0 bases and J by 5 bases, with 11 bases between. Per the germline V gene, CDR1 is SGHDT and CDR2 is YYEEEE. The CDR3 has 14 residues. CDR3: CASSLGGGLTEAFF. CDR3 coding DNA: TGTGCCAGCAGCTTGGGTGGGGGATTGACTGAAGCTTTCTTT.

V is TRBV6-1 and J is TRBJ2-5, with D uncertain. CDR3 length: 12 amino acids. CDR1 is MNHNS and CDR2 is SASEGT in the germline V gene. Trimming removed 11 bases at V and 6 bases at J, with 16 bases between. The CDR3 spells CAAWRLGQTQYF. In DNA form, the CDR3 reads TGTGCCGCCTGGCGTCTGGGCCAGACCCAGTACTTC.

This chain uses TRBV6-8 with TRBJ2-3; 14 nucleotides agree with TRBD2. The CDR3 length is 18 residues. The germline V gene has CDR1 MNHGY and CDR2 SAAAGT. V lost 4 bases to trimming and J lost 6 bases; unmatched junction nucleotides: 12. CDR3 coding DNA: TGTGCCAGCAGTTCTCCTCCGGGACTAGCGGGAGATGGGGATACGCAGTATTTT. Its protein product is CASSSPPGLAGDGDTQYF.

The chain joins TRBV6-1 to TRBJ2-1, with a tentative D call TRBD2 (5 bases). The CDR3 totals 13 residues. The germline V and J ends were trimmed by 6 bases and 10 bases, with 16 bases remaining between them. Per the germline V gene, CDR1 is MNHNS and CDR2 is SASEGT. The CDR3 bases are TGTGCCAGCAGGATCACTAGTTTACAGGAGCAGTTCTTC. This codes for CASRITSLQEQFF.

The V gene is TRBV4-1, the J gene TRBJ2-1; possibly TRBD1 or TRBD2 for D (5 bases each). The CDR3 totals 15 residues. Trimming cost V 1 base and J 3 bases, with 10 bases left between them. Germline CDR1 and CDR2: MGHRA and YSYEKL. The CDR3 reads CASSQAEGFYNEQFF. CDR3 bases: TGCGCCAGCAGCCAAGCTGAGGGGTTCTACAATGAGCAGTTCTTC.

V usage is TRBV11-2 and J usage is TRBJ2-7; D possibly uses TRBD1 or TRBD2 (5 bases each). Germline-derived CDR1 and CDR2 are SGHAT and FQNNGV. The CDR3 sequence is 14 residues long. V lost 5 bases and J 0 bases, leaving 11 bases between the germline ends. CDR3 sequence (DNA): TGTGCCAGCAGCAAAGAGGGGAGCTCCTACGAGCAGTACTTC. It yields the protein CASSKEGSSYEQYF. The full variable domain, in which reference TRBV11-2 and TRBJ2-7 provide the parts outside the CDR3, is EAGVAQSPRYKIIEKRQSVAFWCNPISGHATLYWYQQILGQGPKLLIQFQNNGVVDDSQLPKDRFSAERLKGVDSTLKIQPAKLEDSAVYLCASSKEGSSYEQYFGPGTRLTVT.

The chain carries TRBV6-6 and TRBJ2-3; TRBD2 aligns across 12 bases. Germline loops: CDR1 MNHNY, CDR2 SVGAGI (reference sequence). The CDR3 runs 16 residues. V shed 4 bases and J 6 bases; nucleotides not matched to a gene: 8. The CDR3 reads CASSFGLAGPRDTQYF. CDR3 in DNA: TGTGCCAGCAGTTTCGGACTAGCGGGACCTCGGGATACGCAGTATTTT.